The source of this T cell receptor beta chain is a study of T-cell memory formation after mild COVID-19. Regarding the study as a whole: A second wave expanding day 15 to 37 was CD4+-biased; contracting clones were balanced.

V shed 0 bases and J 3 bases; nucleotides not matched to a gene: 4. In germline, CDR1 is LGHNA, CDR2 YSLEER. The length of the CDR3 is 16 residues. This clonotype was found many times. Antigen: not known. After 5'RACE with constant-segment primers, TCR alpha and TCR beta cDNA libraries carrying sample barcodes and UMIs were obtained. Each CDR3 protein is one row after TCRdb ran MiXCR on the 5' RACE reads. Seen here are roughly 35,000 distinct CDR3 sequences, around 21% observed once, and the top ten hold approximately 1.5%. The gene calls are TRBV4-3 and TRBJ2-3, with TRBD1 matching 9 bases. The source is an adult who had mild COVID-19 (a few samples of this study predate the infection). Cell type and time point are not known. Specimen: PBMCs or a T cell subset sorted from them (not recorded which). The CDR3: CASSQDWGQGTDTQYF. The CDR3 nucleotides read TGCGCCAGCAGCCAAGATTGGGGACAGGGAACAGATACGCAGTATTTT.